This T cell receptor beta chain came from a study of shared clonotypes between healthy human individuals. At the level of the study: With ages of 18 to 49, the donors were a couple of women and a few men. Study results and limitations: Some naive CD4 clonotypes, around 5%, turned up in common across four donors.

Concerning this clone: Its antigen remains unidentified.

Per the authors' pipeline: Filtering of immunoSEQ junctional sequences could not match full-length read filtering. Sequenced by immunoSEQ multiplex PCR; TCRdb stores in-frame clones only, minus some. V and J calls and clone size are given by that table; D and trimming were obtained from the DNA. The sample holds 1.4 million or so clones, 98% seen once. Each donor was a Caucasian adult residing in Nashville, Tennessee. This CDR3 comprises 14 residues. Per germline, CDR1 MNHEY and CDR2 SVGAGI. Trimming cost V 5 bases and J 1 base, with 11 bases left between them. This TCR came from a man in his thirties or forties in good health. The sequenced sample was naive CD4+ T cells sorted from blood. Subset: CD45RA+ positively selected. The genes are TRBV6-5 and TRBJ1-1; D is uncertain. CDR3: CASSNPGRNTEAFF. The CDR3 DNA sequence: TGTGCCAGCAGTAACCCGGGGAGGAACACTGAAGCTTTCTTT.